The clone carrying this TCR beta chain was seen only a few times. Its target is not known. Germline assignment: CDR1 SGHVS and CDR2 FNYEAQ. This CDR3 comprises 15 residues. J was trimmed by 5 bases and V by 5 bases; bases with no gene match: 8. The sample comes from a study of T-cell memory formation after mild COVID-19. Study details: TCR clusters were largely donor specific. Study-level points and caveats: CD8+ contracting clones occupied EMRA, while CD4+ ones occupied mainly CM and EM. Pre-infection memory already had some responding clones, implying cross-reactive memory joined.

Using constant-segment primers, 5'RACE produced TCR alpha and TCR beta cDNA libraries carrying sample barcodes and UMIs. TCRdb re-called the 5' RACE reads through MiXCR, storing one row per CDR3 protein. The profile shows about 500,000 distinct CDR3 sequences, about 20% of them singletons. The sequenced sample was PBMCs or a T cell subset sorted from them (not recorded which). The chain has TRBV7-6 and TRBJ2-3, with 9 bases aligning to TRBD2. The source of this sequence is an adult woman who had mild COVID-19 (a few samples of this study predate the infection). Cell type and time point are not known. The CDR3 bases are TGTGCCAGCAGCCGTAGCGGGGGACTTAGAGATACGCAGTATTTT. Protein sequence: CASSRSGGLRDTQYF.